These 10 T cell receptor beta chains came from one sample sequenced in a study of cytomegalovirus exposure and HLA in healthy donors. It was with 60 Vbeta and 13 Jbeta primers that the PCR ran. The repertoire was sequenced with immunoSEQ multiplex PCR; TCRdb's copy has only in-frame clones and lacks some. This sample has around 67,000 clones, with around four fifths found just once. The material sequenced was PBMCs. All receptors come from a woman between 25 and 40 years old in good health and CMV-seropositive.

This clone was observed a few times. The rearrangement uses TRBV6-1 and TRBJ1-1; 7 bases match TRBD1. The CDR3 is 12 amino acids. With V trimmed by 5 bases and J by 5 bases, 2 bases remained unmatched. Germline V CDR1 and CDR2: MNHNS, SASEGT. The CDR3 protein is CASSLQGTEAFF. The CDR3 DNA follows: TGTGCCAGCAGTCTACAGGGGACTGAAGCTTTCTTT.

V usage is TRBV7-6 and J usage is TRBJ2-2; maybe TRBD1 (6 bases). Trimming shortened V by 2 bases and J by 5 bases, and 15 bases separated the two germline ends. The CDR3 loop spans 16 amino acids. Germline V gene data show CDR1 as SGHVS and CDR2 as FNYEAQ. CDR3 bases: TGTGCCAGCAGCTTATCAGGGGACGCTTGGACCGGGGAGCTGTTTTTT. This codes for CASSLSGDAWTGELFF.

In its sample, this clone was seen once. The V and J genes are TRBV2 and TRBJ1-5, with D maybe TRBD1 (5 bases). This CDR3 contains 16 residues. Germline V CDR1 and CDR2: SNHLY, FYNNEI. V was clipped by 3 bases and J by 0 bases, with 12 bases between them. CDR3 bases: TGTGCCAGCAGTGATTTGGGGGGGGGTAGCAATCAGCCCCAGCATTTT. It is translated as CASSDLGGGSNQPQHF.

In this sample, this clone turned up a few times. The J gene is TRBJ2-1, the V gene TRBV28; a possible D gene is TRBD1 (6 bases). This CDR3 has 15 residues. Trimming stripped 4 bases from V and 5 bases from J, with 15 bases between. Germline CDR1 is MDHEN and CDR2 is SYDVKM. CDR3 in DNA: TGTGCCAGCAGTTCCTCCAGGGGCCTGGACAATGAGCAGTTCTTC. Protein product: CASSSSRGLDNEQFF. Full variable domain (rest looked up from reference TRBV28 and TRBJ2-1): DVKVTQSSRYLVKRTGEKVFLECVQDMDHENMFWYRQDPGLGLRLIYFSYDVKMKEKGDIPEGYSVSREKKERFSLILESASTNQTSMYLCASSSSRGLDNEQFFGPGTRLTVL.

The chain employs TRBV2 and TRBJ1-5, with D possibly matching TRBD1 (5 bases). The CDR3 covers 15 residues. V lost 5 bases, J lost 4 bases, and 15 bases lay in between. Germline CDR1 SNHLY, CDR2 FYNNEI. In nucleotides, the CDR3 is TGTGCCAGCAGTTCCCAGGGAAATAGGAATCAGCCCCAGCATTTT. As protein: CASSSQGNRNQPQHF.

J is TRBJ1-1 and V is TRBV7-2, with a weak D call TRBD1 (5 bases). Trimming pared 5 bases from V and 4 bases from J, leaving 11 bases between. Looked up from germline, CDR1 is SGHTA and CDR2 is FQGNSA. The CDR3 covers 13 residues. In nucleotides, the CDR3 is TGTGCCAGCAGCGTGGGGAGGGGCACTGAAGCTTTCTTT. Residues: CASSVGRGTEAFF.

This clone was observed a few times. The J gene is TRBJ2-1, the V gene TRBV19, with a tentative D call TRBD1 (5 bases). V dropped 1 base and J dropped 6 bases, with 7 bases sitting between them. This CDR3 has 13 amino acids. Germline CDR1 LNHDA, CDR2 SQIVND (reference sequence). The CDR3 is CASSIATGNEQFF. CDR3 nucleotides: TGTGCCAGTAGTATAGCCACAGGCAATGAGCAGTTCTTC.

The chain is built from TRBV5-1 and TRBJ2-7; TRBD1 agrees at 7 bases. V lost 3 bases and J lost 0; bases outside the gene matches: 6. The CDR3 loop spans 15 amino acids. Per germline, CDR1 SGHRS and CDR2 YFSETQ. CDR3 sequence (DNA): TGCGCCAGCAGCTCCCTGAGGGGGCCCTCCTACGAGCAGTACTTC. This gives the protein CASSSLRGPSYEQYF.

The V gene is TRBV6-5, the J gene TRBJ1-2; a possible D gene is TRBD1 (5 bases). Germline V gene lookup returns CDR1 MNHEY and CDR2 SVGAGI. The CDR3 has 14 amino acids. V was trimmed by 5 bases and J by 6 bases, leaving 16 bases between them. The CDR3, as DNA: TGTGCCAGCAGTCCCGTGGGGGGATTTAATGGCTACACCTTC. Its protein product is CASSPVGGFNGYTF.

This clone was observed once. The gene calls are TRBV19 and TRBJ2-7; 9 nucleotides align to TRBD1. The V segment lost 10 bases and the J segment 5 bases; nucleotides outside the gene matches: 9. Germline V gene lookup returns CDR1 LNHDA and CDR2 SQIVND (reference sequence). The CDR3 contains 13 residues. CDR3 in amino acids: CATWDRVRDEQYF. As DNA, the CDR3 is TGTGCCACTTGGGACAGGGTACGCGACGAGCAGTACTTC.